Presented here are 28 T cell receptor beta chains from one specimen sequenced in a study of blood T cell repertoires in COVID-19. Clones were read by immunoSEQ multiplex PCR, and TCRdb kept only the in-frame ones, dropping some. The sample shows 13,000 to 15,000 clones, approximately 86% of them seen only once. Sequenced sample: peripheral blood. The receptors derive from a human donor in a cohort sampled during active COVID-19.

This CDR3 is CASSATGVETEAFF. In DNA, the CDR3 is TGTGCCAGCAGCGCTACAGGGGTGGAAACTGAAGCTTTCTTT. This rearrangement joins TRBV28 to TRBJ1-1, with 7 bases matching TRBD1. CDR3 size: 14 residues. Looked up from germline, CDR1 is MDHEN and CDR2 is SYDVKM. Trimming at V came to 6 bases and at J to 5 bases, leaving 9 bases not matched to a gene.

This chain links TRBV6-5 with TRBJ2-1; 7 positions match TRBD2. With 7 bases clipped from V and 8 bases from J, the junction kept 11 bases outside the gene matches. The CDR3 spans 14 residues. Germline CDR1 reads MNHEY; CDR2 reads SVGAGI. In nucleotides, the CDR3 is TGTGCCAGCACCAGCGGGACTTCCCGGGATGAGCAGTTCTTC. This sequence encodes CASTSGTSRDEQFF.

This clone came up once. This rearrangement joins TRBV7-9 to TRBJ1-2; 12 bases align to TRBD1. The ends lost 4 bases at V and 4 bases at J; junction bases unmatched: 4. The CDR3 sequence is 15 residues long. Germline lookup yields CDR1 SEHNR and CDR2 FQNEAQ (reference sequence). CDR3 in amino acids: CASSSGQGAFYGYTF. DNA for the CDR3: TGTGCCAGCAGCTCGGGACAGGGGGCCTTCTATGGCTACACCTTC.

J is TRBJ2-7 and V is TRBV7-2, with a weak D call TRBD2 (7 bases). The CDR3 has 15 amino acids. CDR1 SGHTA and CDR2 FQGNSA come from the germline V gene. V was clipped by 2 bases and J by 4 bases, with 15 bases between them. The DNA for the CDR3 is TGTGCCAGCAGCTTATTCGCTAGCGGACAGTACGAGCAGTACTTC. This encodes CASSLFASGQYEQYF.

The J gene is TRBJ2-1, the V gene TRBV18; 8 bases match TRBD1. Germline-derived CDR1 and CDR2 are KGHSH and LQKENI. The CDR3 sequence is 16 residues long. The V gene end was trimmed by 2 bases and the J gene end by 3 bases; junction bases not matched to a gene: 6. CDR3 protein: CASSPILQGDYNEQFF. In nucleotides, the CDR3 is TGTGCCAGCTCACCAATTCTACAGGGGGACTACAATGAGCAGTTCTTC.

The gene calls are TRBV12-3 or TRBV12-4 and TRBJ1-4; D might be TRBD1 (5 bases). The CDR3 covers 13 residues. Trimming stripped 8 bases from V and 7 bases from J, with 14 bases between. The CDR3 DNA is TGTGCCAGCTCTGGGGCGGCAGGTGAAAAACTGTTTTTT. Protein: CASSGAAGEKLFF.

The chain is built from TRBV5-1 and TRBJ2-7; D may be TRBD2 (5 bases). Trimming took off 4 bases at V and 4 bases at J, with 15 bases between the two ends. CDR3 length: 14 amino acids. Germline V gives CDR1 SGHRS, CDR2 YFSETQ. For the CDR3, the DNA is TGCGCCAGCAGCCTCGGGCCGGGGTCATACGAGCAGTACTTC. Protein: CASSLGPGSYEQYF.

The V gene is TRBV6-5, the J gene TRBJ2-1, with 8 bases identical to TRBD2. The CDR3 sequence is 16 residues long. Germline V gives CDR1 MNHEY, CDR2 SVGAGI. V dropped 4 bases and J dropped 0; count of bases not matched to a gene: 5. CDR3 protein: CASSSLAGLSYNEQFF. Here the CDR3 DNA reads TGTGCCAGCAGTTCGCTAGCGGGCCTCTCCTACAATGAGCAGTTCTTC.

The chain has TRBV5-1 and TRBJ2-2; weak D call: TRBD2 (5 bases). V was shortened by 0 bases and J by 0 bases, with 6 bases between the two germline ends. The length of the CDR3 is 15 residues. CDR1 SGHRS and CDR2 YFSETQ come from the germline V gene. In nucleotides, the CDR3 is TGCGCCAGCAGCTTGGCGGGGACGAACACCGGGGAGCTGTTTTTT. Encoded protein: CASSLAGTNTGELFF.

The V and J genes are TRBV4-3 and TRBJ2-7; TRBD2 might be the D (6 bases). Germline loops: CDR1 LGHNA, CDR2 YSLEER. V was pared by 3 bases and J by 12 bases, with 15 bases between. This CDR3 is built from 12 residues. DNA of the CDR3: TGCGCCAGCAGCCAGGACCGCGCGGGGCTGTACTTC. This codes for CASSQDRAGLYF.

This chain joins TRBV5-1 and TRBJ2-5; the D is unclear. V was pared by 0 bases and J by 0 bases, with 9 bases between. Looked up from germline, CDR1 is SGHRS and CDR2 is YFSETQ. This CDR3 contains 15 residues. The CDR3 DNA reads TGCGCCAGCAGCTTGGGGGCAGGCTACCAAGAGACCCAGTACTTC. Translated: CASSLGAGYQETQYF.

This clone was observed a handful of times. V gene TRBV6-6 combines with J gene TRBJ1-1; D unresolved. Germline CDR1 and CDR2: MNHNY and SVGAGI (reference sequence). Trimming took 0 bases from V and 0 from J, leaving 5 bases between them. The CDR3 is 14 residues long. CDR3 bases: TGTGCCAGCAGTTACTCAGAGATGAACACTGAAGCTTTCTTT. Translating gives CASSYSEMNTEAFF.

The chain has TRBV19 and TRBJ2-1; 8 bases are shared with TRBD2. The germline CDR1 and CDR2 sequences are LNHDA and SQIVND (reference sequence). The CDR3 extends over 15 amino acids. The V segment lost 3 bases and the J segment 4 bases; nucleotides outside the gene matches: 5. The CDR3 sequence: CASSMSSGGYNEQFF. The CDR3 DNA reads TGTGCCAGTAGTATGTCCAGCGGGGGATACAATGAGCAGTTCTTC.

This chain links TRBV4-2 with TRBJ2-3; TRBD1 matches 8 bases. CDR1 and CDR2 from the germline V gene are LGHNA and YNFKEQ. CDR3 size: 17 residues. Germline trimming cut 0 bases from V and 4 bases from J; bases unmatched to any gene: 9. DNA of the CDR3: TGTGCCAGCAGCCAAGAGACAGGGGCAGTAAACTCAGATACGCAGTATTTT. Translating it yields CASSQETGAVNSDTQYF.

V and J are TRBV21-1 and TRBJ2-4; the tabulated D call, TRBD2, remains unverified against the DNA. TRBV21-1 is tagged as a pseudogene. CDR3 length: 17 residues. CDR3 residues: CASSITCYLLAKNIQYF. In nucleotides, the CDR3 is TGTGCCAGCAGCATAACCTGCTACCTACTAGCCAAAAACATTCAGTACTTC.

The rearrangement uses TRBV5-6 and TRBJ2-1, with 7 bases aligning to TRBD2. Germline trimming cut 5 bases from V and 8 bases from J; bases unmatched to any gene: 16. This CDR3 is built from 16 residues. Germline CDR1 and CDR2: SGHDT and YYEEEE. As DNA, the CDR3 is TGTGCCAGCAGGAATCCGTGGAGCGGGACTCTCGATGAGCAGTTCTTC. This sequence encodes CASRNPWSGTLDEQFF. The whole variable domain, remainder taken from reference TRBV5-6 and TRBJ2-1, is DAGVTQSPTHLIKTRGQQVTLRCSPKSGHDTVSWYQQALGQGPQFIFQYYEEEERQRGNFPDRFSGHQFPNYSSELNVNALLLGDSALYLCASRNPWSGTLDEQFFGPGTRLTVL.

The V call is TRBV5-1, the J call TRBJ1-2; D unresolved. This CDR3 is 14 amino acids long. CDR1 SGHRS and CDR2 YFSETQ come from the germline V gene. V shed 0 bases and J shed 1 base, with 7 bases lying between them. The CDR3 region has the DNA TGCGCCAGCAGCTTGGTCACGGGTAACTATGGCTACACCTTC. It is translated as CASSLVTGNYGYTF. Drawing the rest from reference TRBV5-1 and TRBJ1-2, the complete variable domain is KAGVTQTPRYLIKTRGQQVTLSCSPISGHRSVSWYQQTPGQGLQFLFEYFSETQRNKGNFPGRFSGRQFSNSRSEMNVSTLELGDSALYLCASSLVTGNYGYTFGSGTRLTVV.

This clone was detected once. The same CDR3 is also encoded by other DNA sequences in this sample. The V gene is TRBV15, the J gene TRBJ2-7; the match to TRBD1 covers 10 bases. From germline, CDR1 is LNHNV and CDR2 YYDKDF (reference sequence). This CDR3 has 15 residues. V lost 1 base, J lost 7 bases, and 7 bases stayed unmatched. CDR3 protein: CATSRVRDRGGEQYF. The CDR3 bases are TGTGCCACCAGCAGAGTCCGGGACAGGGGTGGTGAGCAGTACTTC.

This chain uses TRBV7-6 with TRBJ2-7, with 9 bases identical to TRBD1. Germline CDR1 and CDR2: SGHVS and FNYEAQ. J lost 11 bases, V lost 5 bases, and 10 bases had no gene match. The CDR3 length is 13 residues. Here the CDR3 reads CASSPMTGGREYF. In DNA form, the CDR3 reads TGTGCCAGCAGCCCGATGACAGGGGGGAGGGAGTACTTC.

This rearrangement joins TRBV28 to TRBJ2-1, with TRBD2 identical over 9 bases. The V gene's germline CDR1 is MDHEN and CDR2 SYDVKM. V was clipped by 7 bases and J by 4 bases; unmatched bases: 5. This CDR3 spans 14 amino acids. In DNA, the CDR3 is TGTGCCAGCATGGCGGGAGGGGATTACAATGAGCAGTTCTTC. Protein sequence: CASMAGGDYNEQFF.

The chain links TRBV3-1 (or the pseudogene TRBV3-2) to TRBJ2-6, with 7 bases lining up with TRBD1. CDR1 LGHDT and CDR2 YNNKEL come from the germline V gene (reference sequence). This CDR3 is built from 17 residues. J was trimmed by 0 bases and V by 1 base; bases with no gene match: 3. The CDR3 nucleotides read TGTGCCAGCAGCCAAGGACAGGGTATCTCTGGGGCCAACGTCCTGACTTTC. Residues: CASSQGQGISGANVLTF.

The chain uses TRBV30 and TRBJ1-5; perhaps TRBD1 as D (6 bases). V lost 3 bases, J lost 4 bases, and 13 bases lay in between. Germline assignment: CDR1 GTSNPN and CDR2 SVGIG (reference sequence). This CDR3 spans 14 amino acids. The CDR3 is CAWRDKGGNQPQHF. CDR3 sequence (DNA): TGTGCCTGGAGGGACAAGGGGGGGAATCAGCCCCAGCATTTT.

The chain has TRBV7-2 and TRBJ2-1, with 8 bases fitting TRBD1. V gave up 1 base and J gave up 3 bases; unmatched junction bases: 2. The CDR3 length is 15 residues. CDR1 and CDR2 (germline): SGHTA, FQGNSA. The CDR3 DNA follows: TGTGCCAGCAGCTTAGGGACAGGGATCTACAATGAGCAGTTCTTC. The encoded protein is CASSLGTGIYNEQFF.

The chain joins TRBV18 to TRBJ2-7; 8 bases map to TRBD1. V trimming: 3 bases; J trimming: 2 bases; junction bases outside the gene matches: 6. Germline CDR1 reads KGHSH; CDR2 reads LQKENI. The CDR3 loop spans 15 amino acids. The CDR3 region is CASSPQGARTYEQYF. CDR3 bases: TGTGCCAGCTCACCCCAGGGGGCTCGTACCTACGAGCAGTACTTC.

CDR3 residues: CASSLGTSANTGELFF. DNA for the CDR3: TGTGCCAGCAGCCTGGGGACTAGCGCCAACACCGGGGAGCTGTTTTTT. The V gene is TRBV3-1 (or the pseudogene TRBV3-2), the J gene TRBJ2-2; 10 bases are shared with TRBD2. The CDR3 is 16 residues long. Germline V gene data show CDR1 as LGHDT and CDR2 as YNNKEL (reference sequence). Trimming at V came to 4 bases and at J to 2 bases, leaving 4 bases not matched to a gene.

The chain has TRBV19 and TRBJ1-5; 9 bases agree with TRBD1. Trimming cost V 2 bases and J 0 bases; bases outside gene matches: 8. The length of the CDR3 is 18 residues. The V gene's germline CDR1 is LNHDA and CDR2 SQIVND (reference sequence). In nucleotides, the CDR3 is TGTGCCAGTAGTATACATCCGGGACAGGGAAATAGCAATCAGCCCCAGCATTTT. This translates into CASSIHPGQGNSNQPQHF.

This clone has a single count. The genes are TRBV2 and TRBJ2-3, with a tentative D call TRBD1 (5 bases). The germline V gene encodes CDR1 SNHLY and CDR2 FYNNEI. Trimming shortened V by 6 bases and J by 0 bases, and 10 bases separated the two germline ends. There are 14 residues in the CDR3. The CDR3 loop is CASRDISSTDTQYF. CDR3 DNA: TGTGCCAGCAGGGACATATCTAGCACAGATACGCAGTATTTT.

The rearrangement links TRBV5-4 to TRBJ1-1; tentatively, D is TRBD1 (5 bases). CDR3 length: 14 residues. From germline, CDR1 is SGHNT and CDR2 YYREEE (reference sequence). V was cut by 4 bases and J by 3 bases, with 13 bases left in between. Here the CDR3 DNA reads TGTGCCAGCAGCCTCATGACAGAGTACACTGAAGCTTTCTTT. Translated, it gives CASSLMTEYTEAFF. The full variable domain, its missing parts supplied by reference TRBV5-4 and TRBJ1-1, is ETGVTQSPTHLIKTRGQQVTLRCSSQSGHNTVSWYQQALGQGPQFIFQYYREEENGRGNFPPRFSGLQFPNYSSELNVNALELDDSALYLCASSLMTEYTEAFFGQGTRLTVV.